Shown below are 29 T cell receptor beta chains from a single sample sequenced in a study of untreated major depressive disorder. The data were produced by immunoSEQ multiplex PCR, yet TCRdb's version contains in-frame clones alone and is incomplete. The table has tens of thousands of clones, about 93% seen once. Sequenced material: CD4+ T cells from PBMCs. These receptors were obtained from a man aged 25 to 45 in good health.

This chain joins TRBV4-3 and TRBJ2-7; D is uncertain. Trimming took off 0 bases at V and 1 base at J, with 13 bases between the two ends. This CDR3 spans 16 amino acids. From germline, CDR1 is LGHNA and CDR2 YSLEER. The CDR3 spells CASSQDPQAHSYEQYF. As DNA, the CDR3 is TGCGCCAGCAGCCAAGATCCCCAGGCCCATTCCTACGAGCAGTACTTC.

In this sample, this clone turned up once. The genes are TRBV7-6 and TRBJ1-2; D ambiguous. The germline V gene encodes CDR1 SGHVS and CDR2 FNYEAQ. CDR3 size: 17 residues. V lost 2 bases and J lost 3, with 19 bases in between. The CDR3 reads CASSLKFRTETHYGYTF. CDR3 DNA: TGTGCCAGCAGCTTAAAATTTAGGACGGAGACTCACTATGGCTACACCTTC.

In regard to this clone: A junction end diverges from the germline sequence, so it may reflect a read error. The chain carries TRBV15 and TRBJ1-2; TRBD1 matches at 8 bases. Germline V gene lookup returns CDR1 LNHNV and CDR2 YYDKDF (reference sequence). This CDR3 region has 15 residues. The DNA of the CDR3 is TGTGCCGCCAGCAGATGGGACAGGCTTAACTATGGCTACACCTTC. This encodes CAASRWDRLNYGYTF. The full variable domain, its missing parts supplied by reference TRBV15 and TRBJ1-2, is DAMVIQNPRYQVTQFGKPVTLSCSQTLNHNVMYWYQQKSSQAPKLLFHYYDKDFNNEADTPDNFQSRRPNTSFCFLDIRSPGLGDTAMYLCAASRWDRLNYGYTFGSGTRLTVV.

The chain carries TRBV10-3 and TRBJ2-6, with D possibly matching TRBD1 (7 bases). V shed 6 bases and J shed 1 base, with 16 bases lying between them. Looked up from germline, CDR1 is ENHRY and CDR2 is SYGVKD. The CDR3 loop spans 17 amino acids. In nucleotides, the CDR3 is TGTGCCATCAGCCCAGGGGGGATTGCTTCTGGGGCCAACGTCCTGACTTTC. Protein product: CAISPGGIASGANVLTF.

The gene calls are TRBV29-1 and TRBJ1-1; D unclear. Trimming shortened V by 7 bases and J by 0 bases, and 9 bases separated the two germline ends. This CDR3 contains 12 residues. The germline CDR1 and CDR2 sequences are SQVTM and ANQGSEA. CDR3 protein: CSAAGMNTEAFF. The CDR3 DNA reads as TGCAGCGCCGCAGGAATGAACACTGAAGCTTTCTTT.

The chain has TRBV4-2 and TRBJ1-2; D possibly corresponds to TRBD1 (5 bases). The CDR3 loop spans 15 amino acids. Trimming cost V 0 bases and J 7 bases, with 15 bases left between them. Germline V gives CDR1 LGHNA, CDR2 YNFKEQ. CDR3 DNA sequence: TGTGCCAGCAGCCAAGACCCGGTCGGGGCGGGTGGCTACACCTTC. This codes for CASSQDPVGAGGYTF.

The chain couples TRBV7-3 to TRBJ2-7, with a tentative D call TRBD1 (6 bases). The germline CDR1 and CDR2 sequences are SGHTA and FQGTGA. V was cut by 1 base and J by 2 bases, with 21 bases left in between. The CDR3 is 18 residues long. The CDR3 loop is CASSLKAGSQGITYEQYF. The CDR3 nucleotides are TGTGCCAGCAGCTTAAAGGCCGGTAGTCAGGGGATCACCTACGAGCAGTACTTC.

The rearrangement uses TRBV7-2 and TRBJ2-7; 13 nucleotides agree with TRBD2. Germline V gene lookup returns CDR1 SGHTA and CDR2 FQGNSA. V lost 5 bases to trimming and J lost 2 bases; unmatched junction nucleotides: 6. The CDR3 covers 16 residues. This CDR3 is CASSPSGLAGAYEQYF. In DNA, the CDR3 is TGTGCCAGCAGCCCCTCCGGACTAGCGGGAGCCTACGAGCAGTACTTC.

The CDR3 bases are TGCGCCAGCAGCGGGGGGGTGAGCTCCTACGAGCAGTACTTC. It specifies CASSGGVSSYEQYF. The chain couples TRBV5-1 to TRBJ2-7, with TRBD2 matching 7 bases. CDR3 length: 14 residues. V dropped 4 bases and J dropped 0; count of bases not matched to a gene: 4. In germline, CDR1 is SGHRS, CDR2 YFSETQ.

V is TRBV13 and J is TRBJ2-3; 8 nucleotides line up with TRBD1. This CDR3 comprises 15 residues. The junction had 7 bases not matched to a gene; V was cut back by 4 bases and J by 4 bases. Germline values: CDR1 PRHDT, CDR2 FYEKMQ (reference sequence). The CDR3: CASSSAGGPSDTQYF. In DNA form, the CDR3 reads TGTGCCAGCAGCTCGGCAGGGGGCCCGTCAGATACGCAGTATTTT.

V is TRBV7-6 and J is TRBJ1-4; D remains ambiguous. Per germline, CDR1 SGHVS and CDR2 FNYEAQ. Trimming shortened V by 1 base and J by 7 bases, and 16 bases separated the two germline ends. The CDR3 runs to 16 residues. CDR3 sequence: CASSLGSAGAGEKLFF. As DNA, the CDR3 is TGTGCCAGCAGCTTAGGTTCGGCGGGAGCCGGTGAAAAACTGTTTTTT.

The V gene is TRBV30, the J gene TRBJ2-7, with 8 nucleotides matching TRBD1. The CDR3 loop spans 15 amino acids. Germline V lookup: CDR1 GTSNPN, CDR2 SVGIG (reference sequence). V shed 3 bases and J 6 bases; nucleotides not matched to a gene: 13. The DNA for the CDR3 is TGTGCCTGGAGAGCTACAGGGGGGAGAGGTCCCGAGCAGTACTTC. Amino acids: CAWRATGGRGPEQYF.

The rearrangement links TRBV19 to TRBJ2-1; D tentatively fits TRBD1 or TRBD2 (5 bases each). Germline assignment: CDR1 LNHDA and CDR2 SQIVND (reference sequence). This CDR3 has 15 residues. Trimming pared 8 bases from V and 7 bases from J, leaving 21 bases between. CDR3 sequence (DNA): TGTGCCAGTCCCCCGAGGGGAGTAGCGTTGAATGAGCAGTTCTTC. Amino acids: CASPPRGVALNEQFF. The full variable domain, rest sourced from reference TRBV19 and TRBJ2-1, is DGGITQSPKYLFRKEGQNVTLSCEQNLNHDAMYWYRQDPGQGLRLIYYSQIVNDFQKGDIAEGYSVSREKKESFPLTVTSAQKNPTAFYLCASPPRGVALNEQFFGPGTRLTVL.

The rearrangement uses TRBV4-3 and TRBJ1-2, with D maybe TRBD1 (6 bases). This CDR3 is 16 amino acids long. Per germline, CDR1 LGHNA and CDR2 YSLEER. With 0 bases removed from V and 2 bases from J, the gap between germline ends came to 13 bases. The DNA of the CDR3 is TGCGCCAGCAGCCAAGAGGTAGGGGGGATCAACTATGGCTACACCTTC. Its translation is CASSQEVGGINYGYTF.

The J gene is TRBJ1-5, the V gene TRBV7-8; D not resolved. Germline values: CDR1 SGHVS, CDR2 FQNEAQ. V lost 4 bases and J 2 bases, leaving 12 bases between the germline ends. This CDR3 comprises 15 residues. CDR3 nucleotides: TGTGCCAGCAGCTCCTCCGGGTGGGGCAATCAGCCCCAGCATTTT. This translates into CASSSSGWGNQPQHF.

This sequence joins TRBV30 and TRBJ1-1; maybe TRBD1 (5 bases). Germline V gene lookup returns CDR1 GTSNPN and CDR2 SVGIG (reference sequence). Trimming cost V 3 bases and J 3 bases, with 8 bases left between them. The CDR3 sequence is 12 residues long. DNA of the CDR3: TGTGCCTGGAGCCGACAGTACACTGAAGCTTTCTTT. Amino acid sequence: CAWSRQYTEAFF.

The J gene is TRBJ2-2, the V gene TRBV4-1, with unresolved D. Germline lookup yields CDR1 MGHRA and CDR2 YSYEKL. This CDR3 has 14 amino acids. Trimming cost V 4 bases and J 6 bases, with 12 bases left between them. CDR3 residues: CASSPQEVSGELFF. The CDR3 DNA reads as TGCGCCAGCAGCCCCCAAGAAGTGTCCGGGGAGCTGTTTTTT.

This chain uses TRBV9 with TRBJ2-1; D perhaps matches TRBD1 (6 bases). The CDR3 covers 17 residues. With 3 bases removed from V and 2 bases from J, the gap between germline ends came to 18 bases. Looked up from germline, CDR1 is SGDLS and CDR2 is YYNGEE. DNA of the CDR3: TGTGCCAGCAGCGCAACGCCGGACAGCAGAACCTACAATGAGCAGTTCTTC. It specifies CASSATPDSRTYNEQFF.

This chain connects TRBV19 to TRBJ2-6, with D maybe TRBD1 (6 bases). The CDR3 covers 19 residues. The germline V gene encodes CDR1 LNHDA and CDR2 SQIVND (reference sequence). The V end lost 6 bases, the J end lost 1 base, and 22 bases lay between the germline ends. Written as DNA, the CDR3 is TGTGCCAGTAGGACCCCTACAGGGTCCTCCGGGTCTGGGGCCAACGTCCTGACTTTC. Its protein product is CASRTPTGSSGSGANVLTF.

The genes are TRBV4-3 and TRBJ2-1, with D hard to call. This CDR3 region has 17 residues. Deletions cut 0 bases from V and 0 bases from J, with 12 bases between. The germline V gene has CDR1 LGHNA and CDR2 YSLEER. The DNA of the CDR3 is TGCGCCAGCAGCCAAGATCTACGGGTGAGCTCCTACAATGAGCAGTTCTTC. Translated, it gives CASSQDLRVSSYNEQFF.

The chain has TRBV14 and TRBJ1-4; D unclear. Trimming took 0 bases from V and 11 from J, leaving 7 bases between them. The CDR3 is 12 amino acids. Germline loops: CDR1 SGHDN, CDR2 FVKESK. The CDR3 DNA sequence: TGTGCCAGCAGCCAAGAATTGCGGAAACTGTTTTTT. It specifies CASSQELRKLFF.

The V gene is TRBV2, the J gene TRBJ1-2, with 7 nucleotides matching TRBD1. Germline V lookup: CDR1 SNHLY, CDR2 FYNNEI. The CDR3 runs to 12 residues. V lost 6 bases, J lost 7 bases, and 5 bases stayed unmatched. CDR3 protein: CASRKGAGGYTF. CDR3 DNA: TGTGCCAGCAGGAAGGGGGCGGGTGGCTACACCTTC.

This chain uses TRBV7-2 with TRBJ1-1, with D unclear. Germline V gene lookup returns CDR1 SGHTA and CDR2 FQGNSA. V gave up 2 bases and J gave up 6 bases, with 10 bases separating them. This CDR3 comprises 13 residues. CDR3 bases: TGTGCCAGCAGCTTACGGGGTGAGGCTGAAGCTTTCTTT. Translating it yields CASSLRGEAEAFF.

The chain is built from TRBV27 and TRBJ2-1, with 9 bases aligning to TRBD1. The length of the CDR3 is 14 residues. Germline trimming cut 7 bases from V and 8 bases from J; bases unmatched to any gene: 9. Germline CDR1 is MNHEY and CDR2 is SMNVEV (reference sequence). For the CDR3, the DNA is TGTGCCAGCACCTACCGGGACAGGGTGTATGAGCAGTTCTTC. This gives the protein CASTYRDRVYEQFF.

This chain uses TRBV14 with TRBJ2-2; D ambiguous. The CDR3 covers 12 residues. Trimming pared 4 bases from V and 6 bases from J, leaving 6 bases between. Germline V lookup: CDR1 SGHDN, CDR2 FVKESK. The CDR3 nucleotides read TGTGCCAGCAGCCCCCTAGCCGGGGAGCTGTTTTTT. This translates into CASSPLAGELFF.

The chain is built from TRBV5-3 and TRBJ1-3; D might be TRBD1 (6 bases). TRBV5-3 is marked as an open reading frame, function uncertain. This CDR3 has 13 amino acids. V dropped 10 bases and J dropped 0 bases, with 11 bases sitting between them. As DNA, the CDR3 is TGTGCCTGCCCGGGGGCCTCTGGAAACACCATATATTTT. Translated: CACPGASGNTIYF.

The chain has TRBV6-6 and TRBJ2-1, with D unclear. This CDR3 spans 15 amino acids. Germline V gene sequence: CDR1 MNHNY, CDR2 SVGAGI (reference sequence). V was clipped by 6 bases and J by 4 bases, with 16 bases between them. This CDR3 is CASSPWAGSYNEQFF. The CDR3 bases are TGTGCCAGCAGCCCATGGGCAGGATCTTACAATGAGCAGTTCTTC.

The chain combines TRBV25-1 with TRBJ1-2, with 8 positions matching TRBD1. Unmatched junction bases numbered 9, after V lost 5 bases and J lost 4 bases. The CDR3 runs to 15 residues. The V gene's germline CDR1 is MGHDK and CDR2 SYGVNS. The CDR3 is CASSSLGTGLYGYTF. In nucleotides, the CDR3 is TGTGCCAGCAGTTCCCTCGGGACAGGCCTCTATGGCTACACCTTC.

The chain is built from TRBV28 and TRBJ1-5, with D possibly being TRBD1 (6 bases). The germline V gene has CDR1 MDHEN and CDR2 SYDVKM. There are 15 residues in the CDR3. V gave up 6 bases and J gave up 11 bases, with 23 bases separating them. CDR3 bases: TGTGCCAGCAGCCCCTCAGGGGCCGCAATCCGAGCCCAGCATTTT. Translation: CASSPSGAAIRAQHF.